This TCR beta chain was sequenced for a study of post-analysis software for immune sequencing data. Unique molecular identifiers were built into the TCR beta cDNA libraries. TCRdb recomputed calls from the PCR reads with MiXCR, one row per CDR3 protein. The sample has 400,000 to 500,000 distinct CDR3 sequences, 35% to 45% seen once. Study results and caveats: F-measure co-clustering was strong for batch-matched samples. Patients used about five TRBV segments, including TRBV5-6, TRBV5-1 and TRBV20-1, more often than controls.

Ten or more counts support this clonotype. Its antigen remains unknown. The germline V gene has CDR1 SGHRS and CDR2 YFSETQ. Deletions cut 2 bases from V and 4 bases from J, with 11 bases between. The CDR3 is made up of 14 amino acids. What was sequenced was blood. The origin of this receptor is a girl aged 2-10 years with multiple sclerosis. The genes are TRBV5-1 and TRBJ2-3; perhaps TRBD2 as D (6 bases). The CDR3 loop reads CASSFLREADTQYF. In DNA form, the CDR3 reads TGCGCCAGCAGCTTCCTGCGGGAAGCAGATACGCAGTATTTT.